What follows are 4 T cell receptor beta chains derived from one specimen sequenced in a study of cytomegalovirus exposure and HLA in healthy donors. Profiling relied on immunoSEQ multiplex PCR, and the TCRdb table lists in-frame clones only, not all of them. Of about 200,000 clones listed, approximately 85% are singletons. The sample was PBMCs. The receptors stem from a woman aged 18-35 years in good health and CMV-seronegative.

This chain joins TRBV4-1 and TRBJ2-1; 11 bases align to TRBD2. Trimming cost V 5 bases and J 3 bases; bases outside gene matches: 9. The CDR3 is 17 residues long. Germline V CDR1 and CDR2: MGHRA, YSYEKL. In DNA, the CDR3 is TGCGCCAGCAGCTTTGGACTAGCGGGCCTTATCTACAATGAGCAGTTCTTC. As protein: CASSFGLAGLIYNEQFF.

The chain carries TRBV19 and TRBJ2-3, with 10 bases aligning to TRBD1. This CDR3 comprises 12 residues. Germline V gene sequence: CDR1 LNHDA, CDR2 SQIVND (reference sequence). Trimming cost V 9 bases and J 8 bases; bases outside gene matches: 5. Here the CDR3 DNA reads TGTGCCAGCTGGGACAGGGGAACTACGCAGTATTTT. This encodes CASWDRGTTQYF.

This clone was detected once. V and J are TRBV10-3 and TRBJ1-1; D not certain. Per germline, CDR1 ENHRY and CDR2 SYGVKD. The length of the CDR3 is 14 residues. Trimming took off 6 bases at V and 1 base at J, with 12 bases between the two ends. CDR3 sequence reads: CAIRARGRNTEAFF. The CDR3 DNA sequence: TGTGCCATCAGGGCGAGAGGGAGGAACACTGAAGCTTTCTTT.

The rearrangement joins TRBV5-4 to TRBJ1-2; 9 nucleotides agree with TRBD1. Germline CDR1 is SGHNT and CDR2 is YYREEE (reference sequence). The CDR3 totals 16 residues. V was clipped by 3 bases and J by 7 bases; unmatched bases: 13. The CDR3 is CASSSSTGQGISGYTF. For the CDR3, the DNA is TGTGCCAGCAGCTCTTCCACAGGACAGGGGATTTCTGGCTACACCTTC.